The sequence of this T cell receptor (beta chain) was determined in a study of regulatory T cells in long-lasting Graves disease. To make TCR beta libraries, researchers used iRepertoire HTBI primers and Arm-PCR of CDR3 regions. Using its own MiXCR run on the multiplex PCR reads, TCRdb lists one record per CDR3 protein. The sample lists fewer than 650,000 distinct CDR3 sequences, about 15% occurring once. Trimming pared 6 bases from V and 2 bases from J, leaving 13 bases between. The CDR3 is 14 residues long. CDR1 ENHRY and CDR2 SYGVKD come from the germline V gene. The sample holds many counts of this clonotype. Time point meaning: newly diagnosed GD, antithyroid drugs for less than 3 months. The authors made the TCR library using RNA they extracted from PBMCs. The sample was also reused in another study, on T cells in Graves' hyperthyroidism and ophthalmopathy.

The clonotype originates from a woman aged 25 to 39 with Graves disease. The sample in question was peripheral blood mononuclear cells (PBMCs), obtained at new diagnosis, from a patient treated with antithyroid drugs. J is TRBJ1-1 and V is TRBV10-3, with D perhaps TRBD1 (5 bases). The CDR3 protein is CAISGGTVNTEAFF. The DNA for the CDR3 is TGTGCCATCAGCGGAGGGACTGTTAACACTGAAGCTTTCTTT.